This T cell receptor beta chain was identified in a study of T cell responses to AZD1222 COVID-19 vaccine (dated by TCRdb to the early 2020s). In terms of the full investigation: Because spike-specific TCR depth and breadth did not differ between the two schedules, AZD1222 recipients who got a second dose at roughly 4 weeks were pooled with those who got a second dose at roughly 12 weeks. Trial participants were enrolled into age subgroups of 18-55, 56-69 and 70-plus years, which contained about 150, 27 and 61 TCR-sequenced participants, respectively. TCR sequencing covered 233 trial participants: roughly 200 given two doses of AZD1222 and approximately 25 given two doses of MenACWY control vaccine.

For CDR1 and CDR2, the germline V gene (reference sequence) lists SEHNR and FQNEAQ. V is cut back by 3 bases and J by 8 bases, with 8 bases in the junction unmatched. The CDR3 measures 15 amino acids from cysteine to phenylalanine. Of all the DNA, just the CDR3 is kept, 45 bases in frame from base 1. With regard to this clone: Its binding antigen is unknown. No clone much larger than this one lies a single base away; base qualities are absent.

The CDR3 regions of human TCRbeta chains were analyzed by immunosequencing. The paper's processing steps were these. Repertoire TCRs were checked for matches against a reference library of SARS-CoV-2-specific TCRs that had been generated using the MIRA antigen-specificity platform. Breadth meant the fraction of unique TCRs that were SARS-CoV-2-associated, whereas depth meant the fraction of total T cells that were SARS-CoV-2-associated. Using the MIRA data, each spike-specific TCR was assigned both to the spike region to which the TCR was reactive and to a CD4 or CD8 class. Log10-transformed breadth and depth values were compared by one-way ANOVA with Sidak's multiple comparisons tests. TCRdb stores this immuneACCESS table with in-frame sequences only. Part of the clones is absent; in the studies checked, under half of the shortfall reflects unresolved V genes, and no reason is known for the rest. V and J calls and clone size are as listed in that table; D and trimming were resolved from the DNA. The sample table shows roughly 100,000 clones, and around nine tenths are seen once. Clones ranked in the top ten supply 2% to 3% of the sample.

The time point tag for this specimen amounts to: baseline before first vaccination. Vaccinee samples were obtained from the UK trials COV001 and COV002, which included a single-blind randomized controlled phase 2/3 trial of AZD1222 (ChAdOx1 nCoV-19) in healthy adults. For TCRbeta chain sequencing, PBMC samples from trial participants were taken at day 0 and at day 28 after the second dose. General conclusions and limits of the study: Participants were mostly white British and included more females than males, and it was suggested by the authors that clonal diversity may have been underestimated. The 56-69-year group was small, and its depth increase did not reach significance, likely because of low power. CD4 TCRs associated with the vaccine covered the entire spike protein, and the dominant responses were in regions 160-218 and 743-854. After two AZD1222 doses, both the breadth and the depth of spike-specific TCRs were significantly higher than at day 0 and than in MenACWY recipients. Only 5 to 7 AZD1222 recipients were SARS-CoV-2 seropositive at baseline, limiting conclusions about previously exposed vaccinees. Because no day 14 peak-response samples were available, the repertoires could be characterized only after the peak T cell response. Epitopes outside the regions mutated in the B.1.351 and B.1.1.7 variants were reportedly recognized by nearly half of the unique spike-specific TCRs.

The chain links TRBV7-9 with TRBJ1-1, with 11 central nucleotides matching TRBD1. This specimen consisted of peripheral blood, obtained on day 0 of AZD1222 vaccination. The source of this sequence is an adult in good health. The CDR3 sequence is CASSLRDRGRMEAFF. The nucleotide sequence reads TGTGCCAGCAGCTTGAGGGACAGGGGGAGAATGGAAGCTTTCTTT.